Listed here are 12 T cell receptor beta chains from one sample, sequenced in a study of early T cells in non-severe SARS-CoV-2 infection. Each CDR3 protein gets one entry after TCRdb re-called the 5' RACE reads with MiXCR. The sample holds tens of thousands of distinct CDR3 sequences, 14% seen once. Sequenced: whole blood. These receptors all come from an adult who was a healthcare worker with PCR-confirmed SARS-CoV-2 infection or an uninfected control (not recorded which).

CDR3 loop: CASSTGVGTEAFF. The CDR3 region has the DNA TGTGCCAGCAGCACAGGGGTCGGCACTGAAGCTTTCTTT. This rearrangement joins TRBV11-3 to TRBJ1-1; 7 bases align to TRBD1. CDR3 length: 13 residues. The germline CDR1 and CDR2 sequences are SGHNT and YENEEA. The J segment lost 4 bases and the V segment lost 5 bases, leaving 4 bases of the junction unmatched.

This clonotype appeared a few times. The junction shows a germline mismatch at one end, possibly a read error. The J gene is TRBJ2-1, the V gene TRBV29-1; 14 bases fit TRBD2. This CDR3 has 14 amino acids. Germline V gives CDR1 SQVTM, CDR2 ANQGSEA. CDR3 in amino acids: CSVETSGRATHRIF. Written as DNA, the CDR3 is TGCAGCGTTGAGACTAGCGGGAGGGCCACCCACAGAATCTTC.

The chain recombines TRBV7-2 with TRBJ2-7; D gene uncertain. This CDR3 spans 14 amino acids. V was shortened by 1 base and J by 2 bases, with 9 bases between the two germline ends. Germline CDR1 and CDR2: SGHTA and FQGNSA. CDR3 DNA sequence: TGTGCCAGCAGCTTAGTTCCCGGAGCCTACGAGCAGTACTTC. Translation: CASSLVPGAYEQYF.

CDR3 nucleotides: TGCAGCGTTGGAAGGCAGGGGGCCCTTGACGAGCAGTACTTC. Translating gives CSVGRQGALDEQYF. V gene TRBV29-1 combines with J gene TRBJ2-7; 8 bases match TRBD1. V was pared by 4 bases and J by 5 bases, with 10 bases of the junction left unmatched. CDR1 is SQVTM, CDR2 ANQGSEA, per germline. This CDR3 is built from 14 residues.

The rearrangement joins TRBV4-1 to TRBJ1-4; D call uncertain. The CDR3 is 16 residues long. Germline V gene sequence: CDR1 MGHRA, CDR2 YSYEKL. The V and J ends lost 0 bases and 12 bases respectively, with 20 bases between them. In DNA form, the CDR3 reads TGCGCCAGCAGCCAAGATTGGGTGAATGCTGCGGTGGAACTGTTTTTT. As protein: CASSQDWVNAAVELFF.

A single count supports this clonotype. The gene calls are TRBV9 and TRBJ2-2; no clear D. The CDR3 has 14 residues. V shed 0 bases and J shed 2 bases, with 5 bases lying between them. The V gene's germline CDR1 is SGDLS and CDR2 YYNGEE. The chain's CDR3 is CASSVGGNTGELFF. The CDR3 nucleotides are TGTGCCAGCAGCGTAGGCGGAAACACCGGGGAGCTGTTTTTT.

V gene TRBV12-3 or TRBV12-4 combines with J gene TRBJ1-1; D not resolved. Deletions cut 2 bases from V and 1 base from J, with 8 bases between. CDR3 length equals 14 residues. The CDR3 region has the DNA TGTGCCAGCAGTTTAACGGTCCAGAACACTGAAGCTTTCTTT. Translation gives CASSLTVQNTEAFF.

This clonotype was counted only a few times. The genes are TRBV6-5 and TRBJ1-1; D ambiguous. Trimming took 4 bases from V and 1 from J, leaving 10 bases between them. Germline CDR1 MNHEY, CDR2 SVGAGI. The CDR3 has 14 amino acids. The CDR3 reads CASSSPDKNTEAFF. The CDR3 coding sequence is TGTGCCAGCAGTTCCCCTGACAAGAACACTGAAGCTTTCTTT.

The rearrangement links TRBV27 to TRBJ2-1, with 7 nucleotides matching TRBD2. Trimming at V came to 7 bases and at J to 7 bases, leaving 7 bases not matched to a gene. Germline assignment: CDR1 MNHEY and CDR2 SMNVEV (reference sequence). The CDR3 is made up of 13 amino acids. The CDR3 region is CASTLIAGNEQFF. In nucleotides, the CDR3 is TGTGCCAGCACCCTAATAGCGGGTAATGAGCAGTTCTTC.

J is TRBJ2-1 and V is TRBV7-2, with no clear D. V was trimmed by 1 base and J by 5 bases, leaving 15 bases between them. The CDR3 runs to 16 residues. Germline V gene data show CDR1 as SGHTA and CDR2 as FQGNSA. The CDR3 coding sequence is TGTGCCAGCAGCTTAGACTACTACCTGGAGCACAATGAGCAGTTCTTC. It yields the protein CASSLDYYLEHNEQFF.

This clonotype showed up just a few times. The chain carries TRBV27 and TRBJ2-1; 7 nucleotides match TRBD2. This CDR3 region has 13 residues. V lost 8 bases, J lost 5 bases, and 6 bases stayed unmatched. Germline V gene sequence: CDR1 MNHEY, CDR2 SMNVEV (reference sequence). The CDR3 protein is CASGGGPHNEQFF. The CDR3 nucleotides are TGTGCCAGCGGGGGAGGGCCCCACAATGAGCAGTTCTTC.

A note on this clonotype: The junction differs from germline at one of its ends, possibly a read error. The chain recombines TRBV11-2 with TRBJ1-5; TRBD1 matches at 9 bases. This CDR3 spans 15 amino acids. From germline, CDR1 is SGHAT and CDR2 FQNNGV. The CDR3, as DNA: TGTGCCAGCAGCAGGACAGGGGAGGGCAATCGGCCCCAGCATTTT. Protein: CASSRTGEGNRPQHF.